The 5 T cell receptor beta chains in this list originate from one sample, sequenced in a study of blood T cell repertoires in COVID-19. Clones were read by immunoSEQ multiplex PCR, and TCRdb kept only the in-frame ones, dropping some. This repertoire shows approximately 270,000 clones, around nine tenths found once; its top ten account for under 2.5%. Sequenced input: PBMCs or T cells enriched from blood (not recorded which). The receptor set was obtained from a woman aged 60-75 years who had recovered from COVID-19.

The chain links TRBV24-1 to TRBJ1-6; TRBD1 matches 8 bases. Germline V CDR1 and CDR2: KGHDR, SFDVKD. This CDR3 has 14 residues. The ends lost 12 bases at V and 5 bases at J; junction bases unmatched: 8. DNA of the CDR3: TGTGCCGCCGCCTCGGGACAGGATAATTCACCCCTCCACTTT. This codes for CAAASGQDNSPLHF.

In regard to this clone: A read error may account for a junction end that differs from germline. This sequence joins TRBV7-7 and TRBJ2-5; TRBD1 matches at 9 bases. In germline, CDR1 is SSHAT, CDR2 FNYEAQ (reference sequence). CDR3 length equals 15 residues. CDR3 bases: TGTGCTAGCAGCTTAGGACAGGGGACTCAAGAGACCCAGTACTTC. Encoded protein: CASSLGQGTQETQYF.

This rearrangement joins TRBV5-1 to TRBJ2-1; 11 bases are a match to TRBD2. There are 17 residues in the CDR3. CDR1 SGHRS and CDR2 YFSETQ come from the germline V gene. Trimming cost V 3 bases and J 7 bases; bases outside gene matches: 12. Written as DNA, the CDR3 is TGCGCCAGCAGCTCAGATTTGACTAGCGGGATAGGTAATGAGCAGTTCTTC. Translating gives CASSSDLTSGIGNEQFF.

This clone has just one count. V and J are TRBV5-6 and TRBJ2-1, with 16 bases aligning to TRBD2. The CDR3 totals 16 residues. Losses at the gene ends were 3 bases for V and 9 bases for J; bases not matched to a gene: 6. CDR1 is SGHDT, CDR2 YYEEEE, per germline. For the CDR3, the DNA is TGTGCCAGCAGCTGGGGACTAGCGGGGGGGCTAGTTGAGCAGTTCTTC. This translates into CASSWGLAGGLVEQFF.

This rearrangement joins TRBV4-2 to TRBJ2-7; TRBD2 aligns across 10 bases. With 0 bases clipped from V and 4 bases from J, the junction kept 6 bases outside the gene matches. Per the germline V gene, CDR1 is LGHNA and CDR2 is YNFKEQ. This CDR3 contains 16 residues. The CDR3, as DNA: TGTGCCAGCAGCCAAGAACAGGCTAGCGGGGGATACGAGCAGTACTTC. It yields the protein CASSQEQASGGYEQYF.